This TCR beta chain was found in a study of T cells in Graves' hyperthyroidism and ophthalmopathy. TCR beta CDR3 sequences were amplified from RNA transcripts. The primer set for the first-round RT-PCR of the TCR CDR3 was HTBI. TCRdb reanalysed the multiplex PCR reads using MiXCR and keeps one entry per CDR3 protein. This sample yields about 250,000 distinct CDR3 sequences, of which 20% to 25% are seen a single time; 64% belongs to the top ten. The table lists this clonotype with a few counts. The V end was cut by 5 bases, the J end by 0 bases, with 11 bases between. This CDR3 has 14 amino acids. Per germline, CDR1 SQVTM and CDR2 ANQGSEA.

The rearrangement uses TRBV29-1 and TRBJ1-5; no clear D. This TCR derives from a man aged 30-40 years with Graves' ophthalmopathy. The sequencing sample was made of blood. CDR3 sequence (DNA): TGCAGCGTTCAGGTCGTTTATAGCAATCAGCCCCAGCATTTT. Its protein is CSVQVVYSNQPQHF.